This T cell receptor beta chain is drawn from a study of T cell repertoires in cytomegalovirus infection. The wider study: Recently identified HLA-C-restricted CMV epitopes were used, and well-studied HLA-B-restricted CMV epitopes were used as well.

As to this clonotype: What it recognizes is unknown.

TCRdb re-called the reads with MiXCR, one entry per CDR3 protein. The sample holds about 890,000 distinct CDR3 sequences, under 40% seen once. Sequencing was performed on cultured CD8+ T cells from PBMCs, taken from culture after CMV antigen stimulation. The source is a human donor in good health (CMV status not recorded). Some clones in this sample may be carry-over from other donors' samples.

In DNA, the CDR3 is TGTGCCACCTCTGGGGGCGGAAACAATCAGCCCCAGCATTTT. This translates into CATSGGGNNQPQHF. V is TRBV12-3 or TRBV12-4 and J is TRBJ1-5; D may be TRBD1 (6 bases). This CDR3 is 14 amino acids long. With 10 bases removed from V and 3 bases from J, the gap between germline ends came to 16 bases.